Listed here are 31 T cell receptor beta chains from one sample, sequenced in a study of Tregs in tolerant kidney transplant recipients. Assay used: immunoSEQ multiplex PCR; TCRdb lists only in-frame clones, some missing. This sample's table reports 6,400 or so clones. Recipients received nonmyeloablative bone marrow transplants from related graft donors, with transient mixed chimerism. Here the sequenced sample was CD8+ T cells from blood (PBMCs), taken 12 months after the transplant. The receptors were gathered from a human patient who received a combined kidney and bone marrow transplant. A subset of T cells may come from the graft donor.

Points on this clone: The read comes to an end 3 residues before the CDR3 does, leaving the germline J gene to fill in the end. The V and J genes are TRBV19 and TRBJ2-7; no definite D call. Trimming removed 10 bases at V and 4 bases at J, with 11 bases between. CDR1 and CDR2 (germline): LNHDA, SQIVND (reference sequence). CDR3 length: 11 residues. The part of the CDR3 DNA that was read is TGTGCCACCCTCTTCGGGTACGAG. Translating it yields CATLFGYE. The full CDR3 protein reads CATLFGYEQYF.

CDR3 sequence reads: CASSHRQGSGNTIYF. Incomplete CDR3 DNA: TGTGCCAGCAGCCACCGACAGGGCTCTGGAAACACC. The chain combines TRBV7-9 with TRBJ1-3, with 7 bases fitting TRBD1. The CDR3 is cut off 3 residues early in the read; its end comes from the germline J gene. CDR1 and CDR2 (germline): SEHNR, FQNEAQ (reference sequence). The CDR3 contains 15 residues. The junction had 4 bases not matched to a gene; V was cut back by 5 bases and J by 0 bases.

Of note for this clone: The read terminates 3 residues before the CDR3 end, so the remaining end is supplied by the germline J gene. The chain combines TRBV11-2 with TRBJ2-7, with 8 bases aligning to TRBD1. This CDR3 has 14 residues. CDR1 and CDR2 (germline): SGHAT, FQNNGV. Trimming took 1 base from V and 5 from J; bases not matched to a gene: 4. CDR3 DNA (partial): TGTGCCAGCAGCTTAGCCAGGGGGCCCCACGAG. Translation gives CASSLARGPHE. The full-length CDR3 reads as CASSLARGPHEQYF.

To note about this clone: The CDR3 end falls 3 residues outside the read, so it is completed with the germline J gene. The V gene is TRBV7-3, the J gene TRBJ2-2; 8 nucleotides agree with TRBD1. V lost 5 bases, J lost 3 bases, and 5 bases stayed unmatched. CDR1 and CDR2 from the germline V gene are SGHTA and FQGTGA. The CDR3 extends over 15 amino acids. CDR3 DNA, as far as it was read: TGTGCCAGCAGCACAGGGACAGGATACACCGGGGAG. It translates to CASSTGTGYTGE. The whole CDR3 region reads CASSTGTGYTGELFF.

As concerns this clone: The read ends 3 residues before the CDR3 terminus; that terminus is restored from the germline J gene. The rearrangement joins TRBV7-2 to TRBJ1-6; tentatively, D is TRBD1 (6 bases). This CDR3 comprises 17 residues. V lost 0 bases and J lost 9, with 18 bases in between. Per the germline V gene, CDR1 is SGHTA and CDR2 is FQGNSA. The DNA read from the CDR3 is TGTGCCAGCAGCTTAGCCGAGGGGGTGGTGGGGATTTCACCC. Translated: CASSLAEGVVGISP. The CDR3, in full, reads CASSLAEGVVGISPLHF.

This clone is deemed medium-sized by its frequency. The sequence runs out 3 residues before the end of the CDR3; the remainder is reconstructed from the germline J gene. V gene TRBV7-3 combines with J gene TRBJ2-1, with 9 bases fitting TRBD2. This CDR3 comprises 15 residues. Trimming at V came to 2 bases and at J to 7 bases, leaving 6 bases not matched to a gene. Looked up from germline, CDR1 is SGHTA and CDR2 is FQGTGA. The CDR3 loop is CASSLVLAGLNEQFF. The sequenced part of the CDR3 DNA is TGTGCCAGCAGCTTAGTCCTAGCGGGATTAAATGAG.

As for this clone: Sequencing ends 3 residues short of the CDR3 end; the germline J gene provides the rest. The chain links TRBV11-3 to TRBJ2-7; D might be TRBD2 (5 bases). The length of the CDR3 is 15 residues. Trimming removed 0 bases from V and 3 bases from J, with 12 bases in between. CDR1 SGHNT and CDR2 YENEEA come from the germline V gene. The DNA read from the CDR3 is TGTGCCAGCAGCTTAGATCAAAACGGGGACTACGAG. Translation: CASSLDQNGDYE. The full CDR3 sequence reads CASSLDQNGDYEQYF.

Turning to this clone: The CDR3 goes on 3 residues after the read ends, and that part is filled in from the germline J gene. The J gene is TRBJ2-4, the V gene TRBV20-1, with a tentative D call TRBD1 (6 bases). V was cut by 1 base and J by 4 bases, with 17 bases left in between. The V gene's germline CDR1 is DFQATT and CDR2 SNEGSKA (reference sequence). The CDR3 has 16 residues. CDR3 loop: CSARGEGDLRKNIQYF. CDR3 DNA (partial): TGCAGTGCTAGAGGCGAGGGGGACCTAAGAAAAAACATT.

The DNA read from the CDR3 is TGTGCCAGCAGTGATAGGGGGGGAGAGACC. Protein product: CASSDRGGET. The whole CDR3 region reads CASSDRGGETQYF. V gene TRBV6-2 or TRBV6-3 combines with J gene TRBJ2-5, with a possible D match to TRBD2 (7 bases). From the germline J gene comes the end of the CDR3, since the read stops 3 residues before it. The CDR3 consists of 13 residues. With 5 bases removed from V and 4 bases from J, the gap between germline ends came to 11 bases. Germline loops: CDR1 MNHEY, CDR2 SVGEGT.

Points on this clone: Read data end 3 residues before the CDR3 end; the end is taken from the germline J gene. The J gene is TRBJ2-2, the V gene TRBV5-1, with a weak D call TRBD1 (6 bases). V was trimmed by 4 bases and J by 5 bases, leaving 9 bases between them. Germline lookup yields CDR1 SGHRS and CDR2 YFSETQ. The CDR3 loop spans 13 amino acids. The sequenced CDR3 bases are TGCGCCAGCAGCCTGACAGGAACCGGGGAG. This codes for CASSLTGTGE. The whole CDR3 sequence reads CASSLTGTGELFF.

As regards this clone: Mismatch with germline at one junction end may stem from a read error. The DNA ends 3 residues before the CDR3 does, and the rest of the CDR3 is filled in from the germline J gene. V gene TRBV19 combines with J gene TRBJ2-1, with TRBD1 matching over 10 bases. The CDR3 covers 15 residues. The germline V gene has CDR1 LNHDA and CDR2 SQIVND (reference sequence). The CDR3 protein is CASSVDRGQVNEQFF. The sequenced part of the CDR3 DNA is TGTGCCAGTAGTGTAGACAGGGGGCAAGTCAATGAG.

To note about this clone: The sequenced fragment ends 3 residues before the CDR3 boundary, so the rest is inferred from the germline J gene. V is TRBV19 and J is TRBJ2-1; 10 positions match TRBD2. Germline CDR1 LNHDA, CDR2 SQIVND (reference sequence). This CDR3 comprises 17 residues. With 1 base clipped from V and 7 bases from J, the junction kept 10 bases outside the gene matches. The part of the CDR3 DNA that was read is TGTGCCAGTAGTATAGCCCTGCTAGCGGGAGCTTGGAATGAG. Amino acids: CASSIALLAGAWNE. The full CDR3 protein is CASSIALLAGAWNEQFF.

Incomplete CDR3 DNA: TGCGCCAGCAGCTTGGCACAGTACTATGGC. Protein product: CASSLAQYYG. The full CDR3 protein reads CASSLAQYYGYTF. The chain uses TRBV5-1 and TRBJ1-2; D is uncertain. The read terminates 3 residues ahead of where the CDR3 ends, so the germline J gene completes it. The CDR3 runs to 13 residues. Per germline, CDR1 SGHRS and CDR2 YFSETQ. V was pared by 0 bases and J by 3 bases, with 6 bases between.

For this clone: The CDR3 end falls 3 residues outside the read, so it is completed with the germline J gene. The rearrangement uses TRBV28 and TRBJ1-1; tentatively, D is TRBD1 (5 bases). V was cut by 2 bases and J by 2 bases, with 9 bases left in between. The CDR3 contains 14 residues. The germline V gene encodes CDR1 MDHEN and CDR2 SYDVKM. CDR3 DNA (partial): TGTGCCAGCAGTTTAAGGGGCTATAACACTGAA. Residues: CASSLRGYNTE. The whole CDR3 is CASSLRGYNTEAFF. Full variable domain (remainder filled in from reference TRBV28 and TRBJ1-1): DVKVTQSSRYLVKRTGEKVFLECVQDMDHENMFWYRQDPGLGLRLIYFSYDVKMKEKGDIPEGYSVSREKKERFSLILESASTNQTSMYLCASSLRGYNTEAFFGQGTRLTVV.

With regard to this clone: The sequence runs out 3 residues before the end of the CDR3; the remainder is reconstructed from the germline J gene. The chain has TRBV7-6 and TRBJ2-3; 8 nucleotides match TRBD2. J was trimmed by 0 bases and V by 6 bases; bases with no gene match: 11. Germline V gene data show CDR1 as SGHVS and CDR2 as FNYEAQ. The CDR3 loop spans 17 amino acids. The covered CDR3 bases are TGTGCCAGCAGTAGGCTAGCGGGCAGTTCTAGCACAGATACG. Translated, it gives CASSRLAGSSSTDT. The CDR3 in full is CASSRLAGSSSTDTQYF.

With regard to this clone: The DNA ends 3 residues before the CDR3 does, and the rest of the CDR3 is filled in from the germline J gene. V gene TRBV6-2 or TRBV6-3 combines with J gene TRBJ2-5; 8 nucleotides agree with TRBD1. CDR3 length: 15 amino acids. Germline V gene sequence: CDR1 MNHEY, CDR2 SVGEGT. V was clipped by 6 bases and J by 2 bases; unmatched bases: 8. Incomplete CDR3 DNA: TGTGCCAGCAGCTGGATGAGACAGGGGCAAGAGACC. Translated: CASSWMRQGQET. The full CDR3 is CASSWMRQGQETQYF.

In regard to this clone: The sequenced fragment ends 3 residues before the CDR3 boundary, so the rest is inferred from the germline J gene. This chain links TRBV20-1 with TRBJ1-4, with 7 bases fitting TRBD1. The CDR3 consists of 12 residues. Unmatched junction bases numbered 2, after V lost 5 bases and J lost 5 bases. Per the germline V gene, CDR1 is DFQATT and CDR2 is SNEGSKA (reference sequence). The CDR3 loop reads CSAPRGNEKLFF. The covered CDR3 bases are TGCAGTGCTCCCAGGGGGAATGAAAAA.

Concerning this clone: The observed sequence ends 3 residues before the CDR3 terminus, with the missing tail filled in from the germline J gene. Other DNA sequences within the sample encode an identical CDR3. This chain uses TRBV2 with TRBJ1-4, with 8 nucleotides matching TRBD1. CDR3 length equals 15 residues. V shed 3 bases, J shed 8 bases, and the junction held 8 bases outside the gene matches. CDR1 SNHLY and CDR2 FYNNEI come from the germline V gene. CDR3: CASSDWTGLEEKLFF. The CDR3 bases that were read are TGTGCCAGCAGTGACTGGACAGGGTTAGAGGAAAAA.

On this clone: With the read ending 3 residues before the CDR3 end, the germline J gene is used to fill in that end. The chain employs TRBV19 and TRBJ2-5; TRBD2 aligns across 12 bases. Germline lookup yields CDR1 LNHDA and CDR2 SQIVND (reference sequence). This CDR3 spans 18 amino acids. Germline trimming cut 2 bases from V and 7 bases from J; bases unmatched to any gene: 14. CDR3 in amino acids: CASSIKLLAGGKGGTQYF. Incomplete CDR3 DNA: TGTGCCAGTAGTATAAAGCTACTAGCGGGAGGTAAAGGGGGGACC.

Details on this clone: Coverage ceases 3 residues before the CDR3 finishes, and the germline J gene fills in the end. This chain links TRBV14 with TRBJ1-6; D not certain. Trimming stripped 4 bases from V and 9 bases from J, with 16 bases between. From germline, CDR1 is SGHDN and CDR2 FVKESK. The CDR3 is 15 residues long. CDR3 sequence reads: CASSLRTGVGSPLHF. Incomplete CDR3 DNA: TGTGCCAGCAGCCTAAGGACCGGGGTTGGTTCACCC.

As for this clone: The read comes to an end 3 residues before the CDR3 does, leaving the germline J gene to fill in the end. This chain links TRBV6-4 with TRBJ1-2; D perhaps matches TRBD1 (5 bases). The CDR3 loop spans 18 amino acids. Trimming removed 2 bases at V and 0 bases at J, with 19 bases between. Germline values: CDR1 MRHNA, CDR2 SNTAGT. The part of the CDR3 DNA that was read is TGTGCCAGCAGTGACCTAATCGGGACTCTACCTTCTAACTATGGC. Its protein product is CASSDLIGTLPSNYG. The whole CDR3 region reads CASSDLIGTLPSNYGYTF.

As regards this clone: The read gets to within 3 residues of the CDR3 end, and the germline J gene fills in the rest. This chain joins TRBV5-5 and TRBJ2-7; TRBD1 aligns across 10 bases. V dropped 1 base and J dropped 3; count of bases not matched to a gene: 4. From germline, CDR1 is SGHKS and CDR2 YYEKEE (reference sequence). CDR3 length: 15 residues. Partial CDR3 DNA: TGTGCCAGCAGCTTGCTGGGACAGGGGTTCTACGAG. Translated, it gives CASSLLGQGFYE. The whole CDR3 region reads CASSLLGQGFYEQYF.

With regard to this clone: The read terminates 3 residues before the CDR3 end, so the remaining end is supplied by the germline J gene. This rearrangement joins TRBV29-1 to TRBJ1-3, with D possibly TRBD1 on 6 matching bases. CDR1 SQVTM and CDR2 ANQGSEA come from the germline V gene. The CDR3 sequence is 17 residues long. V was trimmed by 0 bases and J by 2 bases, leaving 17 bases between them. CDR3 in amino acids: CSVEDLQGKLAGNTIYF. The DNA read from the CDR3 is TGCAGCGTTGAAGATCTCCAGGGGAAGTTGGCTGGAAACACC.

On this clone: The read gets to within 3 residues of the CDR3 end, and the germline J gene fills in the rest. The rearrangement links TRBV9 to TRBJ1-6; 8 nucleotides match TRBD1. The CDR3 covers 15 residues. CDR1 is SGDLS, CDR2 YYNGEE, per germline. V was pared by 0 bases and J by 10 bases, with 6 bases of the junction left unmatched. The CDR3 bases that were read are TGTGCCAGCAGCGTAGGACAGGGGACCCGATCACCC. Residues: CASSVGQGTRSP. The whole CDR3 is CASSVGQGTRSPLHF.

A note on this clone: The missing CDR3 end, 3 residues past where the read stops, is filled in from the germline J gene. The chain links TRBV6-2 or TRBV6-3 to TRBJ2-5; the match to TRBD1 covers 7 bases. Germline V lookup: CDR1 MNHEY, CDR2 SVGEGT. The CDR3 sequence is 12 residues long. The trim removed 6 bases at V and 2 bases at J, leaving 0 bases unmatched. CDR3 in amino acids: CASSRGQETQYF. The part of the CDR3 DNA that was read is TGTGCCAGCAGCAGGGGGCAAGAGACC.

Regarding this clone: The CDR3 end falls 3 residues outside the read, so it is completed with the germline J gene. This rearrangement joins TRBV2 to TRBJ1-1, with D perhaps matching TRBD1 (6 bases). The CDR3 covers 14 residues. V was trimmed by 8 bases and J by 0 bases, leaving 13 bases between them. The germline V gene encodes CDR1 SNHLY and CDR2 FYNNEI. CDR3: CASEVGGLNTEAFF. Partial CDR3 DNA: TGTGCCAGCGAAGTAGGGGGATTGAACACTGAA.

A remark on this clone: The read ends 3 residues shy of where the CDR3 ends; the end is completed using the germline J gene. The V call is TRBV19, the J call TRBJ2-7; 11 bases are a match to TRBD1. This CDR3 comprises 14 residues. V was pared by 6 bases and J by 2 bases, with 3 bases of the junction left unmatched. The germline gives CDR1 LNHDA, CDR2 SQIVND (reference sequence). CDR3 DNA (partial): TGTGCCAGTAGCGGGGGACAGGGGGCCTACGAG. It encodes CASSGGQGAYE. The whole CDR3 sequence reads CASSGGQGAYEQYF. Full variable domain (outside the CDR3, taken from reference TRBV19 and TRBJ2-7): DGGITQSPKYLFRKEGQNVTLSCEQNLNHDAMYWYRQDPGQGLRLIYYSQIVNDFQKGDIAEGYSVSREKKESFPLTVTSAQKNPTAFYLCASSGGQGAYEQYFGPGTRLTVT.

The CDR3 DNA, read in part, is TGTGCCAGCAGCTTAGTCGCCGACAGCTATGGC. It specifies CASSLVADSYG. The CDR3, in full, reads CASSLVADSYGYTF. The chain recombines TRBV7-9 with TRBJ1-2; maybe TRBD1 (5 bases). The CDR3 end falls 3 residues outside the read, so it is completed with the germline J gene. There are 14 residues in the CDR3. The germline V gene has CDR1 SEHNR and CDR2 FQNEAQ (reference sequence). V was shortened by 1 base and J by 4 bases, with 10 bases between the two germline ends.

Comments on this clone: The read gets to within 3 residues of the CDR3 end, and the germline J gene fills in the rest. The V gene is TRBV20-1, the J gene TRBJ2-3, with 7 bases fitting TRBD1. The germline CDR1 and CDR2 sequences are DFQATT and SNEGSKA (reference sequence). The CDR3 loop spans 15 amino acids. V shed 3 bases, J shed 0 bases, and the junction held 6 bases outside the gene matches. CDR3 amino acids: CSASEQGISTDTQYF. Incomplete CDR3 DNA: TGCAGTGCTAGCGAACAGGGGATTAGCACAGATACG.

On this clone: The read is 3 residues too short to cover the CDR3 end, so that end is filled in from the germline J gene. The V and J genes are TRBV2 and TRBJ2-5; 7 bases map to TRBD2. The CDR3 is made up of 14 amino acids. Germline V gene data show CDR1 as SNHLY and CDR2 as FYNNEI. The J segment lost 5 bases and the V segment lost 5 bases, leaving 8 bases of the junction unmatched. The CDR3 region is CASSLLALRETQYF. The sequenced part of the CDR3 DNA is TGTGCCAGCAGTTTACTAGCGCTCCGGGAGACC.

Points on this clone: The sequenced fragment ends 3 residues before the CDR3 boundary, so the rest is inferred from the germline J gene. The chain uses TRBV3-1 (or the pseudogene TRBV3-2) and TRBJ2-6; D possibly corresponds to TRBD1 (6 bases). Germline V CDR1 and CDR2: LGHDT, YNNKEL (reference sequence). This CDR3 spans 18 amino acids. Deletions cut 1 base from V and 4 bases from J, with 17 bases between. CDR3 protein: CASSQAPPQGNGANVLTF. The sequenced CDR3 bases are TGTGCCAGCAGCCAAGCCCCACCTCAGGGGAACGGGGCCAACGTC.